A single sample is the source of the 17 T cell receptor beta chains below, sequenced in a study of blood T cells in healthy people across ages. Using a J-beta primer mix together with a sample-barcoded 5' primer, a second PCR was run for about 7 to 12 cycles. TCRdb itself ran the 5' RACE reads through MiXCR, one entry per CDR3 protein. Of roughly 560,000 distinct CDR3 sequences in the sample, under 30% are singletons; the top ten hold 8.7%. These data also featured in a second study, about T cells of mothers and their children.

The sequenced sample was blood. These TCRs come from a boy under 18 in good health.

This clonotype was observed a few times. The chain combines TRBV10-3 with TRBJ2-1; D is possibly TRBD2 (6 bases). The germline gives CDR1 ENHRY, CDR2 SYGVKD. V shed 7 bases and J shed 8 bases, with 15 bases lying between them. The CDR3 is 13 amino acids. The CDR3 protein is CAIKREPDDEQFF. The CDR3 bases are TGTGCCATCAAACGGGAGCCGGACGATGAGCAGTTCTTC.

The chain is built from TRBV7-2 and TRBJ1-1, with 10 bases fitting TRBD1. Germline loops: CDR1 SGHTA, CDR2 FQGNSA. V lost 6 bases, J lost 1 base, and 8 bases stayed unmatched. The CDR3 is 16 residues long. The CDR3 here is CASRPTGGAPNTEAFF. The CDR3 nucleotides are TGTGCCAGCAGACCGACAGGGGGCGCCCCGAACACTGAAGCTTTCTTT. The full variable domain, in which reference TRBV7-2 and TRBJ1-1 provide the parts outside the CDR3, is GAGVSQSPSNKVTEKGKDVELRCDPISGHTALYWYRQSLGQGLEFLIYFQGNSAPDKSGLPSDRFSAERTGGSVSTLTIQRTQQEDSAVYLCASRPTGGAPNTEAFFGQGTRLTVV.

V usage is TRBV28 and J usage is TRBJ2-7; 8 nucleotides align to TRBD2. Trimming cost V 6 bases and J 6 bases; bases outside gene matches: 10. Germline-derived CDR1 and CDR2 are MDHEN and SYDVKM. The CDR3 spans 14 residues. DNA for the CDR3: TGTGCCAGCAGCATAGCGGGAAGGCCCTGCGAGCAGTACTTC. This gives the protein CASSIAGRPCEQYF.

This clonotype was detected a few times. The V call is TRBV7-3, the J call TRBJ1-2; 7 bases are shared with TRBD1. V gave up 0 bases and J gave up 7 bases; unmatched junction bases: 5. CDR3 size: 14 residues. Germline lookup yields CDR1 SGHTA and CDR2 FQGTGA. The CDR3 spells CASSLTGGDPGYTF. The CDR3 DNA reads TGTGCCAGCAGCTTAACAGGGGGCGATCCTGGCTACACCTTC.

Notes on this clonotype: A read error may explain this, as a much larger clone is one base away. The CDR3 sequence is CASSLGLAQTHYF. The CDR3 region has the DNA TGTGCCAGCAGTTTAGGACTAGCGCAGACCCACTACTTC. This chain connects TRBV12-3 or TRBV12-4 to TRBJ2-5, with 8 bases lining up with TRBD2. This CDR3 spans 13 amino acids.

This clonotype has more than one count but fewer than ten. This chain links TRBV20-1 with TRBJ1-2; D might be TRBD1 (6 bases). The CDR3 has 14 amino acids. Trimming shortened V by 0 bases and J by 2 bases, and 10 bases separated the two germline ends. Germline loops: CDR1 DFQATT, CDR2 SNEGSKA (reference sequence). CDR3 DNA sequence: TGCAGTGCTAGAGAAGGACAGACGAACTATGGCTACACCTTC. Translated, it gives CSAREGQTNYGYTF.

The DNA for the CDR3 is TGTGCCAGCAGAAAGGACAGAGCCTACACTGAAGCTTTCTTT. Translated, it gives CASRKDRAYTEAFF. The chain employs TRBV13 and TRBJ1-1, with D maybe TRBD1 (6 bases). The V end lost 6 bases, the J end lost 3 bases, and 14 bases lay between the germline ends. Per germline, CDR1 PRHDT and CDR2 FYEKMQ (reference sequence). The CDR3 runs 14 residues.

The chain recombines TRBV7-9 with TRBJ2-4, with D tentatively TRBD1 or TRBD2 (6 bases each). The CDR3 loop spans 13 amino acids. The germline CDR1 and CDR2 sequences are SEHNR and FQNEAQ (reference sequence). V gave up 5 bases and J gave up 13 bases, with 18 bases separating them. CDR3 DNA sequence: TGTGCCAGCAGCCCGGGGGCGGACTGGAGCCAGTACTTC. Its translation: CASSPGADWSQYF. The full variable domain, completed using reference TRBV7-9 and TRBJ2-4, is DTGVSQNPRHKITKRGQNVTFRCDPISEHNRLYWYRQTLGQGPEFLTYFQNEAQLEKSRLLSDRFSAERPKGSFSTLEIQRTEQGDSAMYLCASSPGADWSQYFGAGTRLSVL.

This clonotype was counted between two and nine times. V usage is TRBV10-3 and J usage is TRBJ1-6; perhaps TRBD1 as D (6 bases). The V gene's germline CDR1 is ENHRY and CDR2 SYGVKD. The germline V and J ends were trimmed by 6 bases and 7 bases, with 16 bases remaining between them. The CDR3 loop spans 15 amino acids. Here the CDR3 reads CAIRSEQGMNSPLHF. CDR3 coding DNA: TGTGCCATCAGGTCTGAACAGGGAATGAATTCACCCCTCCACTTT.

This clonotype has a handful of counts. CDR3 amino acids: CASSYRVSPTYEQYF. The CDR3 coding sequence is TGTGCCAGCAGCTACAGGGTATCGCCGACCTACGAGCAGTACTTC. This sequence joins TRBV7-9 and TRBJ2-7, with D perhaps TRBD1 (6 bases). Germline assignment: CDR1 SEHNR and CDR2 FQNEAQ (reference sequence). This CDR3 spans 15 amino acids. The ends were cut back, 4 bases at V and 2 bases at J, with 15 bases in the middle.

This sequence joins TRBV5-1 and TRBJ1-1, with D possibly TRBD1 on 6 matching bases. The CDR3 extends over 16 amino acids. The germline CDR1 and CDR2 sequences are SGHRS and YFSETQ. V was clipped by 0 bases and J by 3 bases, with 15 bases between them. The CDR3 coding sequence is TGCGCCAGCAGCTTGGAAGAGACCCAGGGGCACACTGAAGCTTTCTTT. Translation gives CASSLEETQGHTEAFF.

This clonotype was counted only a few times. The DNA for the CDR3 is TGCAGTGCTAGGGACAGCAGAACCTCCTACGAGCAGTACTTC. Its translation: CSARDSRTSYEQYF. The rearrangement uses TRBV20-1 and TRBJ2-7; TRBD1 might be the D (6 bases). CDR3 length equals 14 residues. CDR1 is DFQATT and CDR2 is SNEGSKA in the germline V gene (reference sequence). Trimming stripped 3 bases from V and 0 bases from J, with 12 bases between.

Only a few counts were recorded for this clonotype. The rearrangement uses TRBV6-6 and TRBJ2-5; 9 positions match TRBD1. This CDR3 has 15 residues. Germline V gene data show CDR1 as MNHNY and CDR2 as SVGAGI (reference sequence). Unmatched junction bases numbered 8, after V lost 4 bases and J lost 5 bases. CDR3 loop: CASSSHRGREETQYF. The CDR3 DNA sequence: TGTGCCAGCAGTTCCCACAGGGGGCGCGAGGAGACCCAGTACTTC.

This clonotype was counted many times. CDR3 sequence (DNA): TGTGCCAGCAGCCCCTCACCGGGACAGGGGCCCTACGAGCAGTACTTC. It is translated as CASSPSPGQGPYEQYF. The chain has TRBV28 and TRBJ2-5; 10 bases are shared with TRBD1. The J call is in doubt because the DNA end fits TRBJ2-7 better. The CDR3 is 16 amino acids. Germline CDR1 is MDHEN and CDR2 is SYDVKM.

As concerns this clonotype: A junction boundary mismatches the germline segment, possibly from a read error. This chain connects TRBV20-1 to TRBJ2-2, with 9 bases identical to TRBD2. In germline, CDR1 is DFQATT, CDR2 SNEGSKA (reference sequence). This CDR3 region has 14 residues. In DNA form, the CDR3 reads TGCAGTGCTATAGCTAGCGGGAACTCCGGGGAGCTGTTTTTT. Translating it yields CSAIASGNSGELFF.

This clonotype was counted between two and nine times. The chain couples TRBV7-9 to TRBJ1-2; 9 bases map to TRBD1. Germline V gene data show CDR1 as SEHNR and CDR2 as FQNEAQ (reference sequence). The trim removed 5 bases at V and 6 bases at J, leaving 13 bases unmatched. The CDR3 has 16 amino acids. The CDR3 DNA reads as TGTGCCAGCAGCCAACCGGGACAGGGTAACCTGGATGGCTACACCTTC. It specifies CASSQPGQGNLDGYTF.

This clonotype was seen a few times. The chain employs TRBV6-2 or TRBV6-3 and TRBJ1-5, with unresolved D. V lost 0 bases, J lost 7 bases, and 4 bases lay in between. CDR1 MNHEY and CDR2 SVGEGT come from the germline V gene. The CDR3 contains 12 residues. The CDR3, as DNA: TGTGCCAGCAGTTACTCAAGGCAGCCCCAGCATTTT. Amino acids: CASSYSRQPQHF.